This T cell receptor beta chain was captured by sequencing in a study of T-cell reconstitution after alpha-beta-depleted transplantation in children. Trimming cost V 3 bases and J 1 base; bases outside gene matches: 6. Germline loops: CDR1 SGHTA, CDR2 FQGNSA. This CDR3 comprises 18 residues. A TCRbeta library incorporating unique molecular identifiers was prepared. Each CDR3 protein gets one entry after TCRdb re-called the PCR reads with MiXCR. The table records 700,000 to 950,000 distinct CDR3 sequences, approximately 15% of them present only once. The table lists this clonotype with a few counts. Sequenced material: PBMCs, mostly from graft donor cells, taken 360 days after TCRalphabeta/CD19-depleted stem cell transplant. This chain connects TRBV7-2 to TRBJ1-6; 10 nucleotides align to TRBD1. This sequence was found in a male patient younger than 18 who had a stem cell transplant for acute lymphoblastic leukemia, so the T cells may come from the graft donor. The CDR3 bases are TGTGCCAGCAGCTTTGGGACAGGGGTCACGTCCTATAATTCACCCCTCCACTTT. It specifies CASSFGTGVTSYNSPLHF.